This TCR beta chain was recorded in a study of cytomegalovirus exposure and HLA in healthy donors. Study-wide results and caveats: The TCR clusters that emerged in the first cohort tended, a later analysis found, to co-occur in the 110 or so validation repertoires. While the bulk of TCR sequences proved rare, some public TCRs turned up in many donors. For cytomegalovirus status, the classifier reportedly gave diagnoses with high specificity and sensitivity.

Sequenced by immunoSEQ multiplex PCR; TCRdb stores in-frame clones only, minus some. The table has about 130,000 clones, around 92% seen once; the top ten hold 3% to 4%. Concerning this clone itself: Antigen specificity is unknown.

V lost 5 bases and J lost 9; bases outside the gene matches: 7. Germline loops: CDR1 MNHEY, CDR2 SVGAGI. The length of the CDR3 is 12 residues. Source material: PBMCs. V usage is TRBV6-5 and J usage is TRBJ2-7; 7 nucleotides align to TRBD1. This TCR was sampled from a young man in good health and CMV-seronegative. CDR3 DNA sequence: TGTGCCAGCAGTCGGACAGGTTCGGCGCAGTACTTC. Amino acids: CASSRTGSAQYF.